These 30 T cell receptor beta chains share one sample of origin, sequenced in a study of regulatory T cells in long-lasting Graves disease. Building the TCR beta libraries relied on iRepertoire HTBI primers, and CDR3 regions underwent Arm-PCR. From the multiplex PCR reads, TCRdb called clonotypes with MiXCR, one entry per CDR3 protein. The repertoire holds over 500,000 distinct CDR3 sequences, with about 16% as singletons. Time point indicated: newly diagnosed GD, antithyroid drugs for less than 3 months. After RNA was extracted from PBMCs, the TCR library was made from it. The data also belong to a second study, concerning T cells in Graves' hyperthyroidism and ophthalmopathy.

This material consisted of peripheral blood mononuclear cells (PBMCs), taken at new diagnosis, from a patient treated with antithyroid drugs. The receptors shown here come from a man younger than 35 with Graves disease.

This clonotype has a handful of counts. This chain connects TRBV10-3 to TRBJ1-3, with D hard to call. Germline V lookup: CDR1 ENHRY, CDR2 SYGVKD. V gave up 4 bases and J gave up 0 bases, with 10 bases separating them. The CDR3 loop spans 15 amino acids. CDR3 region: CAISAGGPSGNTIYF. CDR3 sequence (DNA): TGTGCCATCAGTGCCGGTGGCCCCTCTGGAAACACCATATATTTT.

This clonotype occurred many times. The CDR3 region has the DNA TGTGCCAGCAGCAAGGACTTGCTCTATGGCTACACCTTC. It specifies CASSKDLLYGYTF. The chain carries TRBV28 and TRBJ1-2; no reliable D call. CDR3 size: 13 residues. V lost 6 bases and J lost 4, with 12 bases in between. Germline loops: CDR1 MDHEN, CDR2 SYDVKM.

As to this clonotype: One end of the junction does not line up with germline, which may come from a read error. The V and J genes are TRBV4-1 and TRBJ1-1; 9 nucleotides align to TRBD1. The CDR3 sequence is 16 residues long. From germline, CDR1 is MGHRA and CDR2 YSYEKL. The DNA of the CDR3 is TGCGCCAGCAGCCACCCTAAAGACAGGGGGATTTCTGAAGCTTTCTTC. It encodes CASSHPKDRGISEAFF.

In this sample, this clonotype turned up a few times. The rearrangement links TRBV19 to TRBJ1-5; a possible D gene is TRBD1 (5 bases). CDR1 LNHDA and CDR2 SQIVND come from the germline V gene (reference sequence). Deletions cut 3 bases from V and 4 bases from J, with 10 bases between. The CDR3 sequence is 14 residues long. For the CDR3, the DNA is TGTGCCAGTAGTATGGCGGGGCAAAATCAGCCCCAGCATTTT. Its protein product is CASSMAGQNQPQHF. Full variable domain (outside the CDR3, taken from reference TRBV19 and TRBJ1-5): DGGITQSPKYLFRKEGQNVTLSCEQNLNHDAMYWYRQDPGQGLRLIYYSQIVNDFQKGDIAEGYSVSREKKESFPLTVTSAQKNPTAFYLCASSMAGQNQPQHFGDGTRLSIL.

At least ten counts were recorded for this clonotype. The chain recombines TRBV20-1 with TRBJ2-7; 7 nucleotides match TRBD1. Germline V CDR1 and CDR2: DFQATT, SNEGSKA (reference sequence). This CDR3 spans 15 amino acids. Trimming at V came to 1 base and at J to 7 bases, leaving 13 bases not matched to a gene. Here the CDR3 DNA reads TGCAGTGCTAGAGGCCGGGACAGAGATATGTGGGAGCAGTACTTC. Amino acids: CSARGRDRDMWEQYF.

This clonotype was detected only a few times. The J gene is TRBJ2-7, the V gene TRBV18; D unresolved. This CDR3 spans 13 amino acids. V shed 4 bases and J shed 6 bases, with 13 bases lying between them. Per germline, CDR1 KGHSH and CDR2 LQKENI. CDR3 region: CASSHASLVEQYF. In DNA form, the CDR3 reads TGTGCCAGCTCACACGCATCCTTGGTCGAGCAGTACTTC. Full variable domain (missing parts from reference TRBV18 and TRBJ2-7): NAGVMQNPRHLVRRRGQEARLRCSPMKGHSHVYWYRQLPEEGLKFMVYLQKENIIDESGMPKERFSAEFPKEGPSILRIQQVVRGDSAAYFCASSHASLVEQYFGPGTRLTVT.

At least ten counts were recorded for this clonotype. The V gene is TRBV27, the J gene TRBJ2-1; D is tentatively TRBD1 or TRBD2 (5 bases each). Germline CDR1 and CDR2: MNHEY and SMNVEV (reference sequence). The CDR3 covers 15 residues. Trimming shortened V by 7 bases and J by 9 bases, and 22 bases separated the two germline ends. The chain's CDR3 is CASNPPAGAGGEQFF. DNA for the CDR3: TGTGCCAGCAACCCTCCCGCAGGAGCTGGGGGTGAGCAGTTCTTC.

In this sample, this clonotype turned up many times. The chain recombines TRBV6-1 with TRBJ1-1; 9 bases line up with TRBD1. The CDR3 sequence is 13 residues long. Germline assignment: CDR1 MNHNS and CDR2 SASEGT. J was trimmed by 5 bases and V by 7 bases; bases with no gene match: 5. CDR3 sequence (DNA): TGTGCCAGCAAAACAGGGGGCCGGACTGAAGCTTTCTTT. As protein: CASKTGGRTEAFF.

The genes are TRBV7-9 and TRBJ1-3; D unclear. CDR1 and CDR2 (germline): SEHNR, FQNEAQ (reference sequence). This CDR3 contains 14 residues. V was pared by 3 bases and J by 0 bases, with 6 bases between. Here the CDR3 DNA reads TGTGCCAGCAGCTTCCCTGGCTCTGGAAACACCATATATTTT. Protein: CASSFPGSGNTIYF.

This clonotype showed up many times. The CDR3 reads CSASGGPRTDTQYF. CDR3 nucleotide sequence: TGCAGTGCTAGCGGTGGGCCCCGCACAGATACGCAGTATTTT. This sequence joins TRBV20-1 and TRBJ2-3; no clear D gene. The CDR3 loop spans 14 amino acids. The V gene's germline CDR1 is DFQATT and CDR2 SNEGSKA (reference sequence). V was pared by 3 bases and J by 1 base, with 11 bases between.

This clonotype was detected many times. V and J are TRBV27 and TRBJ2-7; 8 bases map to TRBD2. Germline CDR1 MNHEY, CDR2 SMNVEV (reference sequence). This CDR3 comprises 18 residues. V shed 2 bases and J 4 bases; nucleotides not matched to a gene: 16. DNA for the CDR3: TGTGCCAGCAGTTTAGCCCCGCAGTCGGGGGGGGAGAGGTACGAGCAGTACTTC. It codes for CASSLAPQSGGERYEQYF.

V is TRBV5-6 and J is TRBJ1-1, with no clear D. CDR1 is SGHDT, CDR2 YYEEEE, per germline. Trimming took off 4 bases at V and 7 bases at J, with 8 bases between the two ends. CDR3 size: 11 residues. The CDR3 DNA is TGTGCCAGCAGCGCGACGCATGAAGCTTTCTTT. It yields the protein CASSATHEAFF.

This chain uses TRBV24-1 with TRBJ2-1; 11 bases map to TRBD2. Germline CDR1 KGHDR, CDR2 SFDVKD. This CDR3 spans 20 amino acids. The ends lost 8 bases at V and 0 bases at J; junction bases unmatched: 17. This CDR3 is CATTLGLAVLNKSSYNEQFF. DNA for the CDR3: TGTGCCACCACGCTGGGACTAGCGGTACTAAATAAGAGCTCCTACAATGAGCAGTTCTTC.

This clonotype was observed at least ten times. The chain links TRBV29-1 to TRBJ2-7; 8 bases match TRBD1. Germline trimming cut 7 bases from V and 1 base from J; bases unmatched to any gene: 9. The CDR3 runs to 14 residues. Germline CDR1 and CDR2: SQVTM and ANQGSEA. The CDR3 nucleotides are TGCAGCGGTGGGACAGGTACTAGTTCCTACGAGCAGTACTTC. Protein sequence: CSGGTGTSSYEQYF.

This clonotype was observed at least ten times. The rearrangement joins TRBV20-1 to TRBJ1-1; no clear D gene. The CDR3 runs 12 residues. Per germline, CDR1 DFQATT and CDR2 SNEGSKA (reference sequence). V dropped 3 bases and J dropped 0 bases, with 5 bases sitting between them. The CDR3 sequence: CSARGMNTEAFF. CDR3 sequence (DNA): TGCAGTGCTAGGGGGATGAACACTGAAGCTTTCTTT.

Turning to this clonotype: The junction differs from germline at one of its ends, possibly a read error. The CDR3 region is CVSSPSGAWGQPQHF. Written as DNA, the CDR3 is TGTGTCAGCTCACCAAGCGGGGCATGGGGACAGCCCCAGCATTTT. V usage is TRBV18 and J usage is TRBJ1-5, with a possible D match to TRBD1 (5 bases). The germline V gene encodes CDR1 KGHSH and CDR2 LQKENI. The CDR3 consists of 15 residues.

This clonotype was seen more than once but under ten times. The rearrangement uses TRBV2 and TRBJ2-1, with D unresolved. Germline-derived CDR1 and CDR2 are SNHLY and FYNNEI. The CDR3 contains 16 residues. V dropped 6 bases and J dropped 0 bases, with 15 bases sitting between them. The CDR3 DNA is TGTGCCAGCAGAAAATCGACCCCGAGCTCCTACAATGAGCAGTTCTTC. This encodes CASRKSTPSSYNEQFF.

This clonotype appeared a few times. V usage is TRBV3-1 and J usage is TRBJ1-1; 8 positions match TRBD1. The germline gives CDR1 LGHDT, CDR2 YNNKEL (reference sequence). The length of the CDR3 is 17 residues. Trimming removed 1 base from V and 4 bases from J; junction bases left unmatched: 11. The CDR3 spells CASSQVFRGRRATEAFF. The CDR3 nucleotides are TGTGCCAGCAGCCAAGTCTTCAGGGGGCGGCGAGCCACTGAAGCTTTCTTT. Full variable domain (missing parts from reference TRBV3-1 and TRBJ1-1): DTAVSQTPKYLVTQMGNDKSIKCEQNLGHDTMYWYKQDSKKFLKIMFSYNNKELIINETVPNRFSPKSPDKAHLNLHINSLELGDSAVYFCASSQVFRGRRATEAFFGQGTRLTVV.

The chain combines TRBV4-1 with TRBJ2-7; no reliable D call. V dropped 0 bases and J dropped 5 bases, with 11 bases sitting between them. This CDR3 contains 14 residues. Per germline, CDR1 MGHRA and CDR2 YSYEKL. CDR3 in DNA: TGCGCCAGCAGCCAAGATCCAGGTTCCAACGAGCAGTACTTC. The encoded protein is CASSQDPGSNEQYF.

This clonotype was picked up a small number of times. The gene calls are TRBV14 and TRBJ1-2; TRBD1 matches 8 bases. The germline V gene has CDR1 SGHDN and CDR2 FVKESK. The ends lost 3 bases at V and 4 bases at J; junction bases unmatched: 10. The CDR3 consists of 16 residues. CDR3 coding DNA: TGTGCCAGCAGCCACACCGACAGGGGACTGGGCTATGGCTACACCTTC. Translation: CASSHTDRGLGYGYTF.

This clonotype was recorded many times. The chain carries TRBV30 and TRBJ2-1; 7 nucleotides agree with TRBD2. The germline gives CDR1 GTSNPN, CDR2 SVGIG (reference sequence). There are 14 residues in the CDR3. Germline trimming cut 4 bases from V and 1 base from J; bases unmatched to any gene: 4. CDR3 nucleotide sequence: TGTGCCTGGACCCAGCGGGATTCCTACAATGAGCAGTTCTTC. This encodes CAWTQRDSYNEQFF.

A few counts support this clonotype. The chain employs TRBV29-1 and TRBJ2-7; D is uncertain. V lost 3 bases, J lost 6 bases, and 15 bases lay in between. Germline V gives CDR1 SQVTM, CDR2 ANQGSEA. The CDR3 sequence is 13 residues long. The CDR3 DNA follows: TGCAGCGTTGACCGGCGGATAGGCGGCGAGCAGTACTTC. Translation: CSVDRRIGGEQYF.

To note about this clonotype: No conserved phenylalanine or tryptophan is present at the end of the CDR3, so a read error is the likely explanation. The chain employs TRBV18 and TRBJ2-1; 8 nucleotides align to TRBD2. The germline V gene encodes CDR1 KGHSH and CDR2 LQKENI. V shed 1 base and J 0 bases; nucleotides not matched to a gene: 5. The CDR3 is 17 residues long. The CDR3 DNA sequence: TGTGCCAGCTCACCACGGTCGGGGGGGAGCTCCTACAATGAGCAGTTCCTC. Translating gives CASSPRSGGSSYNEQFL.

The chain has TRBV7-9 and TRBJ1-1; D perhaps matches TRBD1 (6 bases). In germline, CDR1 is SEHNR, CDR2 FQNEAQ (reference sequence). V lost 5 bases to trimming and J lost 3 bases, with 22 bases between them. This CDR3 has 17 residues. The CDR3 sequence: CASSPWGAAGLDTEAFF. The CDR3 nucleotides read TGTGCCAGCAGCCCTTGGGGGGCAGCGGGCTTGGACACTGAAGCTTTCTTT. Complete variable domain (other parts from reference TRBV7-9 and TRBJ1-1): DTGVSQNPRHKITKRGQNVTFRCDPISEHNRLYWYRQTLGQGPEFLTYFQNEAQLEKSRLLSDRFSAERPKGSFSTLEIQRTEQGDSAMYLCASSPWGAAGLDTEAFFGQGTRLTVV.

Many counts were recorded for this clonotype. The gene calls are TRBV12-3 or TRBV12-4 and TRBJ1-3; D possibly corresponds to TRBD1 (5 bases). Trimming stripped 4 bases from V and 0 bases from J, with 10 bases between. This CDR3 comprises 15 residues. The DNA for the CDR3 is TGTGCCAGCAGTTCGGGACCGAACTCTGGAAACACCATATATTTT. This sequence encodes CASSSGPNSGNTIYF.

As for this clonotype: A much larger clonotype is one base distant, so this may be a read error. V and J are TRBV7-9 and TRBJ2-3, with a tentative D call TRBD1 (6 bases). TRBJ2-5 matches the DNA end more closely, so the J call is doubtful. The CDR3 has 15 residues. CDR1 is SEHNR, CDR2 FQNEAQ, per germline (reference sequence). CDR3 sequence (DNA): TGTGCCGGCAGCTCAGAAAAGGACAGTTTCGAGACCCAGTACTTC. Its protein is CAGSSEKDSFETQYF.

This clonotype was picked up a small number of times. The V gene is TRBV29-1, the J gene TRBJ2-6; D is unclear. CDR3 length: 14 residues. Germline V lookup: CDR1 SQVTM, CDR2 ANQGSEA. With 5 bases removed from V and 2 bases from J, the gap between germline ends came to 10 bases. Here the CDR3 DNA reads TGCAGCGTTCTCCTGCTGGCTGGGGCCAACGTCCTGACTTTC. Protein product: CSVLLLAGANVLTF.

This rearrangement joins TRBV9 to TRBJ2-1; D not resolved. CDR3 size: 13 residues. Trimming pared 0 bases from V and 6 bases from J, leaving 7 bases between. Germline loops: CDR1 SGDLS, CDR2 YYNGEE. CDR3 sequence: CASSVELLNEQFF. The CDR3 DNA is TGTGCCAGCAGCGTAGAGCTCCTCAATGAGCAGTTCTTC.

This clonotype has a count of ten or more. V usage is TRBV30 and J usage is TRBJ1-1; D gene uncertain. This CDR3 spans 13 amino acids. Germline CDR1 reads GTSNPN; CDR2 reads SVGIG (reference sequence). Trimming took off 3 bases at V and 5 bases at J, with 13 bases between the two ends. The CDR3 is CAWRPDWATEAFF. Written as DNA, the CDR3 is TGTGCCTGGAGGCCCGACTGGGCGACTGAAGCTTTCTTT.

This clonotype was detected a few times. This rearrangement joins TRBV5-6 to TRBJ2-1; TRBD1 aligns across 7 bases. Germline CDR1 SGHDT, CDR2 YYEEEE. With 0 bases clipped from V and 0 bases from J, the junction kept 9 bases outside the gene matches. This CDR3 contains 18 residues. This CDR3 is CASSLVSYRDSSYNEQFF. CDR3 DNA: TGTGCCAGCAGCTTGGTAAGCTACCGGGACAGCTCCTACAATGAGCAGTTCTTC.